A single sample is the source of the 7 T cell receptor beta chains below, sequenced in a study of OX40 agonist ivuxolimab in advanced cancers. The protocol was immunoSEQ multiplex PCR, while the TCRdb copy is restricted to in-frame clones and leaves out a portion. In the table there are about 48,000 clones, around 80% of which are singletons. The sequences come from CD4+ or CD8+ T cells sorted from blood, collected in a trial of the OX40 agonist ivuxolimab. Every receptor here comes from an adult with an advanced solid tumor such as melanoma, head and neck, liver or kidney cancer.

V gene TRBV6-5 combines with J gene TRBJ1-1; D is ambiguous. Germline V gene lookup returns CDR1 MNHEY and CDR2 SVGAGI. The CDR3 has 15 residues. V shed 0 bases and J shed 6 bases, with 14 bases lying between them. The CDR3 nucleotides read TGTGCCAGCAGTTACTCTACGGCGGATGGGGCTGAAGCTTTCTTT. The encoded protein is CASSYSTADGAEAFF.

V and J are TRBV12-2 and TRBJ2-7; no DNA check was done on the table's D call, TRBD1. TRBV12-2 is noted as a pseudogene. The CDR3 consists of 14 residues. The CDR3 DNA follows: TGTGCAAGTCGCCCGGACAGGGGTGGATACGAGCAGTACTTC. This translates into CASRPDRGGYEQYF.

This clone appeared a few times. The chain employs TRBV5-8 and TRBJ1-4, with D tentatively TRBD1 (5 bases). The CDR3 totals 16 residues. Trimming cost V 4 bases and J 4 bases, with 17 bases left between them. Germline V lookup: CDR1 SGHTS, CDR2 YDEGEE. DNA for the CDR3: TGTGCCAGCAGCCCCGGGACCACCTCGGGTAATGAAAAACTGTTTTTT. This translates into CASSPGTTSGNEKLFF.

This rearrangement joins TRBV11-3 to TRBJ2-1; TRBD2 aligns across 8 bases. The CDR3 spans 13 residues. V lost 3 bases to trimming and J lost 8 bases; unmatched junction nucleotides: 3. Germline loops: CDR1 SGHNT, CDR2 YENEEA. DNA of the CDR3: TGTGCCAGCAGCTTGCTAGCGGGCGATGAGCAGTTCTTC. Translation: CASSLLAGDEQFF.

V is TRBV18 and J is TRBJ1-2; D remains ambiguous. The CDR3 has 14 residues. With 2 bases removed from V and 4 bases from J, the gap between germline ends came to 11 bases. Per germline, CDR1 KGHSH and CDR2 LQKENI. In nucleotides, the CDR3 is TGTGCCAGCTCACCAGCAGGTTGGGGCTATGGCTACACCTTC. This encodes CASSPAGWGYGYTF.

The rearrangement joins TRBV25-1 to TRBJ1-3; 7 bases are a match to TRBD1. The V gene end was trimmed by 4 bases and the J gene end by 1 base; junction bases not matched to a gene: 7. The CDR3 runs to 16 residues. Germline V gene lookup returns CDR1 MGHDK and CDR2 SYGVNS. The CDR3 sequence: CASSANRGSSGNTIYF. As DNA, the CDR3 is TGTGCCAGCAGTGCCAACAGGGGAAGTTCTGGAAACACCATATATTTT.

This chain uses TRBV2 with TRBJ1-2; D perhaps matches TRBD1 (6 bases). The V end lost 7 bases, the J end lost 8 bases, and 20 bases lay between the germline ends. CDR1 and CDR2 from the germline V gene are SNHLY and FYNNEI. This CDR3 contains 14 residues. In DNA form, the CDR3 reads TGTGCCAGCAATGGTCAGGGGACACCGGTCGGCTACACCTTC. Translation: CASNGQGTPVGYTF.